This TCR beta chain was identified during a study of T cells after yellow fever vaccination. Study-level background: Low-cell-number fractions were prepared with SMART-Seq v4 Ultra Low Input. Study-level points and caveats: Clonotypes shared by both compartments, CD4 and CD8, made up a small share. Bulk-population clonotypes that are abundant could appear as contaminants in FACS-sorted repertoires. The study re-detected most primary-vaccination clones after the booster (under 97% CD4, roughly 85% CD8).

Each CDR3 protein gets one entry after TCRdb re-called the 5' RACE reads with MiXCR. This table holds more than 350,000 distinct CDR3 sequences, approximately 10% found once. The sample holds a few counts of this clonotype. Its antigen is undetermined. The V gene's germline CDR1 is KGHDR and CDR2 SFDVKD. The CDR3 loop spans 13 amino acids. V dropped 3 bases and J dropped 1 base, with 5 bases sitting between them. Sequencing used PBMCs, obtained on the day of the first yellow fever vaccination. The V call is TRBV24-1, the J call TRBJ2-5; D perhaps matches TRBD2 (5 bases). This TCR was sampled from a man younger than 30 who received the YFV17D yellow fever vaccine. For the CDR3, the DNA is TGTGCCACCAGTGATGCGGGCCAAGAGACCCAGTACTTC. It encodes CATSDAGQETQYF.